The 5 T cell receptor beta chains listed next were all sequenced from one sample in a study of blood T cell repertoires in COVID-19. Some clones are missing from TCRdb's copy, which holds only in-frame ones; the method was immunoSEQ multiplex PCR. Found here are tens of thousands of clones, roughly four fifths of them singletons; the top ten hold roughly 47%. The sample taken for sequencing was peripheral blood. These receptors were obtained from a woman of 80 years or more with acute or convalescent COVID-19.

The genes are TRBV5-6 and TRBJ1-1; D call uncertain. CDR3 length: 14 amino acids. Germline V gene data show CDR1 as SGHDT and CDR2 as YYEEEE. Trimming removed 2 bases from V and 3 bases from J, with 11 bases in between. In DNA, the CDR3 is TGTGCCAGCAGCTTCGGCGAGCGCCACACTGAAGCTTTCTTT. Amino acid sequence: CASSFGERHTEAFF. The variable domain in full, with the rest retrieved from reference TRBV5-6 and TRBJ1-1, is DAGVTQSPTHLIKTRGQQVTLRCSPKSGHDTVSWYQQALGQGPQFIFQYYEEEERQRGNFPDRFSGHQFPNYSSELNVNALLLGDSALYLCASSFGERHTEAFFGQGTRLTVV.

This clone appeared once. V usage is TRBV19 and J usage is TRBJ2-3, with 8 bases fitting TRBD2. CDR3 length: 15 amino acids. Germline loops: CDR1 LNHDA, CDR2 SQIVND (reference sequence). With 4 bases clipped from V and 4 bases from J, the junction kept 7 bases outside the gene matches. CDR3 loop: CASSTTGGPADTQYF. The CDR3 region has the DNA TGTGCCAGTAGTACGACGGGGGGGCCCGCAGATACGCAGTATTTT.

The chain employs TRBV19 and TRBJ1-5; maybe TRBD1 (5 bases). V was shortened by 4 bases and J by 2 bases, with 12 bases between the two germline ends. The V gene's germline CDR1 is LNHDA and CDR2 SQIVND (reference sequence). This CDR3 has 15 residues. CDR3 sequence (DNA): TGTGCCAGTAGTACCGGAGGGGTGGGCAATCAGCCCCAGCATTTT. It codes for CASSTGGVGNQPQHF.

The J gene is TRBJ1-5, the V gene TRBV6-5; D call uncertain. This CDR3 is 13 amino acids long. Trimming cost V 8 bases and J 5 bases, with 13 bases left between them. CDR1 is MNHEY and CDR2 is SVGAGI in the germline V gene. As DNA, the CDR3 is TGTGCCAGCTCAACCGCTGGAGATCAGCCCCAGCATTTT. Amino acid sequence: CASSTAGDQPQHF.

This sequence joins TRBV12-5 and TRBJ2-1; 7 bases map to TRBD1. Germline V CDR1 and CDR2: LGHNT, FRNRAP. J was trimmed by 5 bases and V by 2 bases; bases with no gene match: 12. The CDR3 runs to 17 residues. The CDR3 region has the DNA TGTGCTAGTGGTTTGTACCAGTCGAGGGGGCGGGACAATGAGCAGTTCTTC. It is translated as CASGLYQSRGRDNEQFF.